The rows below give T cell receptor beta chains drawn from one sample of a study of shared clonotypes between healthy human individuals. TCRdb keeps only in-frame clones here, not all; method: immunoSEQ multiplex PCR. The sample carries some 2,500,000 clones, roughly 92% recorded once. Specimen: naive CD4+ T cells from PBMCs. These receptors all stem from a man in his late teens or twenties in good health. Some clones in this sample may be carry-over from other donors' samples. CDR3s include the opening cysteine and the closing phenylalanine or tryptophan. The order of the fields is CDR3 protein, CDR3 DNA, V gene, CDR3 length, D gene, J gene, clone size. D genes are given only for firm matches. Part of the rows lack a size; the others show once, few, many or a class for expanded clones.

CASSSGFRKAVLEQYF TGTGCCAGCAGCTCGGGGTTCCGCAAAGCGGTCCTCGAGCAGTACTTC TRBV5-6 16 - TRBJ2-7 once
CASGDHGQGYGYTF TGTGCTAGTGGTGACCACGGACAGGGCTATGGCTACACCTTC TRBV12-5 14 TRBD1 TRBJ1-2 -
CASSNTYEQYF TGTGCCAGTAGTAACACCTACGAGCAGTACTTC TRBV19 11 - TRBJ2-7 -
CASSPNPGTVQETQYF TGCGCCAGCAGCCCGAACCCCGGGACAGTCCAAGAGACCCAGTACTTC TRBV5-1 16 TRBD1 TRBJ2-5 -
CASRETGAAYEQYF TGTGCCAGCAGGGAAACAGGGGCAGCCTACGAGCAGTACTTC TRBV28 14 TRBD1 TRBJ2-7 -
CASQPGALGDEKLFF TGTGCCAGCCAACCGGGGGCACTAGGAGATGAAAAACTGTTTTTT TRBV28 15 - TRBJ1-4 once
CASNPRPLPGRSTGGNQPQHF TGTGCCAGCAACCCTCGACCTTTGCCGGGACGCTCGACGGGCGGCAATCAGCCCCAGCATTTT TRBV21-1 21 - TRBJ1-5 -
CASSANRAVGYTF TGTGCCAGCAGCGCCAACAGGGCGGTTGGCTACACCTTC TRBV28 13 - TRBJ1-2 -
CAITKDRYSNQPQHF TGTGCCATCACCAAGGACCGGTATAGCAATCAGCCCCAGCATTTT TRBV10-3 15 - TRBJ1-5 once
CASSPRTGGDYGYTF TGTGCCAGCAGCCCTCGGACAGGGGGTGACTATGGCTACACCTTC TRBV5-4 15 TRBD1 TRBJ1-2 -
CAIRRTEKDYGYTF TGTGCCATCAGGAGGACGGAAAAGGACTATGGCTACACCTTC TRBV10-3 14 - TRBJ1-2 -
CASSIGQSYEQYF TGCGCCAGCAGCATCGGACAGTCCTACGAGCAGTACTTC TRBV10-1 13 - TRBJ2-7 -
CASSYDRNQPQHF TGTGCCAGCAGTTACGACAGAAATCAGCCCCAGCATTTT TRBV6-6 13 - TRBJ1-5 -
CASSFSGTAGWTDTQYF TGTGCCAGCAGTTTTTCGGGGACAGCAGGCTGGACAGATACGCAGTATTTT TRBV28 17 TRBD1 TRBJ2-3 -
CASSLGRGASGSNQPQHF TGTGCCAGCTCTCTGGGACGGGGGGCCAGTGGGAGCAATCAGCCCCAGCATTTT TRBV18 18 - TRBJ1-5 -
CASSEAQDRGHGYTF TGTGCCAGCAGTGAAGCTCAGGACAGGGGGCATGGCTACACCTTC TRBV6-1 15 TRBD1 TRBJ1-2 once
CASSSTRTIRTDTQYF TGTGCCAGCAGCTCGACCCGGACTATCCGCACAGATACGCAGTATTTT TRBV5-8 16 - TRBJ2-3 -
CASSQPSGPPGNEQFF TGCGCCAGCAGCCAGCCCTCCGGGCCCCCCGGGAATGAGCAGTTCTTC TRBV4-1 16 - TRBJ2-1 -
CASSLAEGGNYEQYF TGTGCCAGCAGCTTGGCCGAGGGGGGGAACTACGAGCAGTACTTC TRBV5-4 15 - TRBJ2-7 -
CASSASSGANVLTF TGCGCCAGCAGTGCAAGCTCTGGGGCCAACGTCCTGACTTTC TRBV5-1 14 - TRBJ2-6 -
CASSMGQGAYEQYF TGTGCCAGCAGCATGGGACAGGGAGCCTACGAGCAGTACTTC TRBV13 14 TRBD1 TRBJ2-7 -
CASSYRGGTGELFF TGTGCCAGCAGTTACCGGGGTGGCACCGGGGAGCTGTTTTTT TRBV6-6 14 - TRBJ2-2 once
CASSDPYEQYF TGTGCCAGTAGTGATCCCTACGAGCAGTACTTC TRBV19 11 - TRBJ2-7 -
CASSQPGRGQPQHF TGCGCCAGCAGCCAACCGGGACGCGGGCAGCCCCAGCATTTT TRBV4-1 14 - TRBJ1-5 -
CASSLRQGRGTEAFF TGTGCCAGCAGCTTGCGACAGGGGAGGGGCACTGAAGCTTTCTTT TRBV11-2 15 TRBD1 TRBJ1-1 -
CASSPQGQGVDEQYF TGTGCCAGCTCACCACAAGGACAGGGGGTAGACGAGCAGTACTTC TRBV18 15 TRBD1 TRBJ2-7 -
CASSPRQGNTEAFF TGTGCCAGCTCACCGAGGCAGGGGAACACTGAAGCTTTCTTT TRBV18 14 - TRBJ1-1 few
CASRDRANTGELFF TGTGCCAGCCGGGACAGGGCGAACACCGGGGAGCTGTTTTTT TRBV7-2 14 TRBD1 TRBJ2-2 -
CASSYFGQHTYNEQFF TGTGCCAGCAGTTACTTCGGACAGCACACCTACAATGAGCAGTTCTTC TRBV6-7 16 - TRBJ2-1 -
CASSLGQGGGYTF TGTGCCAGTAGCCTTGGACAGGGTGGCGGCTACACCTTC TRBV19 13 TRBD1 TRBJ1-2 -
CASSYQILGPGELFF TGTGCCAGCAGTTATCAAATATTGGGACCCGGGGAGCTGTTTTTT TRBV6-5 15 - TRBJ2-2 -
CASSTGANTEAFF TGTGCCAGCAGTACGGGGGCGAACACTGAAGCTTTCTTT TRBV28 13 - TRBJ1-1 -
CASSPSGRVETQYF TGTGCCAGTAGTCCGAGCGGGAGGGTTGAGACCCAGTACTTC TRBV19 14 TRBD2 TRBJ2-5 once
CASRRTSGPYEQYF TGCGCCAGCAGGCGGACTAGCGGGCCATACGAGCAGTACTTC TRBV5-1 14 TRBD2 TRBJ2-7 -
CASSSGQGVTEAFF TGCGCCAGCAGCTCCGGACAGGGGGTCACTGAAGCTTTCTTT TRBV5-1 14 TRBD1 TRBJ1-1 -